The 30 T cell receptor beta chains listed next were all sequenced from one sample in a study of T cell changes during pregnancy in multiple sclerosis (dated by TCRdb to between 2019 and 2020). The protocol used for the library was the immunoSEQ multiplex PCR assay. TCRdb stores this immuneACCESS table with in-frame sequences only. Part of the clones is absent; in the studies checked, under half of the shortfall reflects unresolved V genes, and no reason is known for the rest. The sample table lists about 57,000 clones, 70% to 90% of them with a count of one. About 0.4% of the sample is taken by the ten largest. The specimen was CD4+ T cells from peripheral blood mononuclear cells, collected in the third trimester of pregnancy. All receptors come from a female donor with multiple sclerosis, enrolled in a pregnancy study.

The V call is TRBV18, the J call TRBJ2-7; 10 nucleotides agree with TRBD1. Per germline, CDR1 KGHSH and CDR2 LQKENI. This CDR3 contains 15 residues. J was trimmed by 1 base and V by 6 bases; bases with no gene match: 6. The CDR3 DNA sequence: TGTGCCAGCTCCTCCGGGACAGGGGTTTCCTACGAGCAGTACTTC. Residues: CASSSGTGVSYEQYF.

The gene calls are TRBV4-2 and TRBJ1-6; D might be TRBD1 (5 bases). From germline, CDR1 is LGHNA and CDR2 YNFKEQ. The ends were cut back, 8 bases at V and 4 bases at J, with 12 bases in the middle. CDR3 length equals 14 residues. CDR3 in amino acids: CASRWGDYNSPLHF. The CDR3, as DNA: TGTGCCAGCCGGTGGGGGGATTATAATTCACCCCTCCACTTT.

V is TRBV5-6 and J is TRBJ1-2, with TRBD1 matching 8 bases. Trimming took 4 bases from V and 8 from J; bases not matched to a gene: 10. This CDR3 is 14 amino acids long. Germline CDR1 SGHDT, CDR2 YYEEEE. DNA for the CDR3: TGTGCCAGCAGCCAGGACAGGGCCTCGTACGGCTACACCTTC. Amino acid sequence: CASSQDRASYGYTF.

The chain employs TRBV11-2 and TRBJ1-2; 7 bases are shared with TRBD1. V was clipped by 4 bases and J by 7 bases; unmatched bases: 9. Germline values: CDR1 SGHAT, CDR2 FQNNGV. This CDR3 has 14 residues. The CDR3 protein is CASSSLGTVIGYTF. CDR3 bases: TGTGCCAGCAGCTCCCTTGGGACAGTGATTGGCTACACCTTC.

V gene TRBV30 combines with J gene TRBJ2-5; D call uncertain. The germline V gene encodes CDR1 GTSNPN and CDR2 SVGIG (reference sequence). The CDR3 is 11 residues long. V was trimmed by 0 bases and J by 5 bases, leaving 4 bases between them. The CDR3 region is CAWSVGETQYF. In DNA form, the CDR3 reads TGTGCCTGGAGTGTGGGCGAGACCCAGTACTTC.

The chain links TRBV5-1 to TRBJ2-7; no clear D. The germline gives CDR1 SGHRS, CDR2 YFSETQ. Between the trimmed V and J ends, which lost 0 bases and 2 bases, there was a span of 18 bases. The CDR3 is made up of 17 amino acids. CDR3 in DNA: TGCGCCAGCAGCTTGGCCTTCATGGCAACCGCCACCTACGAGCAGTACTTC. The encoded protein is CASSLAFMATATYEQYF.

The rearrangement uses TRBV7-3 and TRBJ2-2, with D tentatively TRBD1 (5 bases). Germline CDR1 reads SGHTA; CDR2 reads FQGTGA. V was pared by 1 base and J by 3 bases, with 6 bases between. This CDR3 has 14 residues. This CDR3 is CASSLSRDTGELFF. The CDR3 DNA sequence: TGTGCCAGCAGCTTAAGCAGGGACACCGGGGAGCTGTTTTTT.

CDR3 in DNA: TGTGCCAGCAGCTTAAATGGCAGGGCAGATACGCAGTATTTT. As protein: CASSLNGRADTQYF. The gene calls are TRBV7-3 and TRBJ2-3, with D possibly matching TRBD1 (5 bases). The CDR3 totals 14 residues. V was clipped by 1 base and J by 4 bases, with 9 bases between them. In germline, CDR1 is SGHTA, CDR2 FQGTGA.

V and J are TRBV11-2 and TRBJ2-7; TRBD1 matches at 8 bases. The length of the CDR3 is 15 residues. V lost 3 bases and J lost 2; bases outside the gene matches: 6. CDR1 is SGHAT, CDR2 FQNNGV, per germline. In DNA, the CDR3 is TGTGCCAGCAGCTTTGGACAGGGTAAGGCCTACGAGCAGTACTTC. Protein product: CASSFGQGKAYEQYF.

The CDR3 DNA follows: TGTGCCAGCAGTTGGACTAGCGGGTATCCCGGGGAGCTGTTTTTT. This translates into CASSWTSGYPGELFF. The chain employs TRBV6-5 and TRBJ2-2, with 11 bases fitting TRBD2. The germline V gene has CDR1 MNHEY and CDR2 SVGAGI. Trimming removed 4 bases from V and 6 bases from J; junction bases left unmatched: 4. The CDR3 loop spans 15 amino acids.

This sequence joins TRBV6-5 and TRBJ2-7, with TRBD1 as a possible D gene (6 bases). This CDR3 spans 15 amino acids. V lost 2 bases to trimming and J lost 4 bases, with 15 bases between them. Germline CDR1 and CDR2: MNHEY and SVGAGI. CDR3 DNA: TGTGCCAGCAGTTACACCACAGGTCAGGGGTACGAGCAGTACTTC. Translated: CASSYTTGQGYEQYF.

The V and J genes are TRBV2 and TRBJ2-3; 9 nucleotides agree with TRBD2. The CDR3 loop spans 15 amino acids. V shed 2 bases, J shed 6 bases, and the junction held 6 bases outside the gene matches. Germline V CDR1 and CDR2: SNHLY, FYNNEI. The DNA of the CDR3 is TGTGCCAGCAGTGAAAAGCGGGGGGATGTTGATACGCAGTATTTT. Translated, it gives CASSEKRGDVDTQYF.

This rearrangement joins TRBV7-3 to TRBJ1-1; 7 nucleotides match TRBD1. Looked up from germline, CDR1 is SGHTA and CDR2 is FQGTGA. There are 15 residues in the CDR3. The J segment lost 3 bases and the V segment lost 6 bases, leaving 10 bases of the junction unmatched. CDR3 in amino acids: CASRTFTTGHTEAFF. CDR3 DNA sequence: TGTGCCAGCAGGACATTTACGACAGGGCACACTGAAGCTTTCTTT.

This chain joins TRBV28 and TRBJ2-3, with 7 bases matching TRBD2. There are 15 residues in the CDR3. Trimming cost V 5 bases and J 0 bases; bases outside gene matches: 5. The germline gives CDR1 MDHEN, CDR2 SYDVKM. As DNA, the CDR3 is TGTGCCAGCAGTGGTGGGGGGGAGAGCACAGATACGCAGTATTTT. This translates into CASSGGGESTDTQYF.

The chain recombines TRBV11-1 with TRBJ2-2; perhaps TRBD2 as D (6 bases). Germline loops: CDR1 SGHAT, CDR2 FQDESV (reference sequence). The CDR3 contains 14 residues. The ends were cut back, 6 bases at V and 3 bases at J, with 11 bases in the middle. Here the CDR3 reads CASRVASDTGELFF. In DNA, the CDR3 is TGTGCCAGCAGGGTAGCTAGCGACACCGGGGAGCTGTTTTTT. Filled out from reference TRBV11-1 and TRBJ2-2, the complete variable domain reads EAEVAQSPRYKITEKSQAVAFWCDPISGHATLYWYRQILGQGPELLVQFQDESVVDDSQLPKDRFSAERLKGVDSTLKIQPAELGDSAMYLCASRVASDTGELFFGEGSRLTVL.

The rearrangement links TRBV7-2 to TRBJ1-4; perhaps TRBD1 as D (5 bases). Trimming pared 4 bases from V and 10 bases from J, leaving 19 bases between. The V gene's germline CDR1 is SGHTA and CDR2 FQGNSA. This CDR3 region has 15 residues. DNA for the CDR3: TGTGCCAGCAGCTCCGGGGGTGCGGCGGTACTAAAACTGTTTTTT. Translated, it gives CASSSGGAAVLKLFF.

The chain joins TRBV7-9 to TRBJ2-7; no clear D gene. In germline, CDR1 is SEHNR, CDR2 FQNEAQ (reference sequence). V was pared by 6 bases and J by 4 bases, with 22 bases between. CDR3 length: 16 amino acids. The CDR3 spells CASSRKFRVSLYEQYF. The DNA of the CDR3 is TGTGCCAGCAGTCGCAAGTTTCGGGTTTCTTTATACGAGCAGTACTTC.

The rearrangement joins TRBV6-1 to TRBJ2-3; 7 bases are a match to TRBD2. The germline V gene has CDR1 MNHNS and CDR2 SASEGT. This CDR3 region has 15 residues. The V and J ends lost 4 bases and 3 bases, in that order; junction bases with no gene match: 7. CDR3 sequence reads: CASSALWGGTDTQYF. The DNA of the CDR3 is TGTGCCAGCAGTGCATTGTGGGGGGGGACAGATACGCAGTATTTT.

V is TRBV30 and J is TRBJ2-7, with a tentative D call TRBD2 (5 bases). The CDR3 covers 13 residues. Looked up from germline, CDR1 is GTSNPN and CDR2 is SVGIG (reference sequence). The ends were cut back, 0 bases at V and 1 base at J, with 7 bases in the middle. For the CDR3, the DNA is TGTGCCTGGAGTGTCGAGGGTTCCTACGAGCAGTACTTC. Translation gives CAWSVEGSYEQYF.

This chain links TRBV5-1 with TRBJ2-5; 7 positions match TRBD1. Trimming took 2 bases from V and 4 from J; bases not matched to a gene: 5. The CDR3 sequence is 14 residues long. Per the germline V gene, CDR1 is SGHRS and CDR2 is YFSETQ. The CDR3 loop reads CASSLTGVVETQYF. CDR3 bases: TGCGCCAGCAGCTTAACAGGGGTGGTAGAGACCCAGTACTTC.

The rearrangement uses TRBV7-2 and TRBJ2-7; TRBD1 is a possible D gene (5 bases). The CDR3 is 14 amino acids. Germline CDR1 is SGHTA and CDR2 is FQGNSA. Trimming took off 5 bases at V and 1 base at J, with 12 bases between the two ends. CDR3 in amino acids: CASSANRRSYEQYF. In DNA, the CDR3 is TGTGCCAGCAGCGCCAACAGGAGATCCTACGAGCAGTACTTC.

V usage is TRBV13 and J usage is TRBJ1-4, with 11 nucleotides matching TRBD1. The CDR3 is 14 residues long. Germline V gene lookup returns CDR1 PRHDT and CDR2 FYEKMQ (reference sequence). V gave up 5 bases and J gave up 8 bases; unmatched junction bases: 4. CDR3 DNA sequence: TGTGCCAGCAGCGTGGACAGGGGGCGCGAAAAACTGTTTTTT. Translation gives CASSVDRGREKLFF.

This clone came up once. V gene TRBV5-4 combines with J gene TRBJ2-1, with 7 bases that match TRBD2. Unmatched junction bases numbered 9, after V lost 4 bases and J lost 2 bases. Germline CDR1 and CDR2: SGHNT and YYREEE (reference sequence). The CDR3 contains 16 residues. The CDR3 reads CASSPTLAVPYNEQFF. The CDR3 DNA sequence: TGTGCCAGCAGCCCAACCCTAGCGGTTCCCTACAATGAGCAGTTCTTC.

V gene TRBV28 combines with J gene TRBJ2-7, with D unresolved. V lost 2 bases and J lost 3, with 11 bases in between. This CDR3 has 14 residues. CDR1 MDHEN and CDR2 SYDVKM come from the germline V gene. CDR3 nucleotide sequence: TGTGCCAGCAGTTTAAGTGCAGGATACTACGAGCAGTACTTC. Its protein is CASSLSAGYYEQYF.

The rearrangement uses TRBV30 and TRBJ1-5; no definite D call. Deletions cut 0 bases from V and 3 bases from J, with 6 bases between. CDR1 is GTSNPN and CDR2 is SVGIG in the germline V gene (reference sequence). The length of the CDR3 is 13 residues. CDR3 coding DNA: TGTGCCTGGAGTGTCGGAGCCAATCAGCCCCAGCATTTT. This gives the protein CAWSVGANQPQHF.

This clone was detected only a few times. The J gene is TRBJ1-5, the V gene TRBV2; tentatively, D is TRBD1 (6 bases). The V gene lost 5 bases and the J gene lost 0 bases, with 14 bases spanning the gap. Germline V CDR1 and CDR2: SNHLY, FYNNEI. The CDR3 loop spans 16 amino acids. Here the CDR3 reads CASSSGTTYSNQPQHF. In DNA form, the CDR3 reads TGTGCCAGCAGTTCCGGGACAACATATAGCAATCAGCCCCAGCATTTT.

This clone came up once. The V gene is TRBV6-5, the J gene TRBJ2-1; TRBD1 aligns across 10 bases. The CDR3 contains 14 residues. Germline CDR1 MNHEY, CDR2 SVGAGI. V trimming: 6 bases; J trimming: 7 bases; junction bases outside the gene matches: 6. CDR3 bases: TGTGCCAGCAGCCGGGGACAGGGGCCTAATGAGCAGTTCTTC. Translating it yields CASSRGQGPNEQFF.

The chain joins TRBV28 to TRBJ2-2, with 9 bases fitting TRBD1. This CDR3 has 16 amino acids. The V gene's germline CDR1 is MDHEN and CDR2 SYDVKM. V was clipped by 2 bases and J by 7 bases; unmatched bases: 8. The CDR3 region is CASSLEGTGPGGELFF. DNA for the CDR3: TGTGCCAGCAGTTTAGAAGGGACAGGGCCCGGCGGGGAGCTGTTTTTT.

The V and J genes are TRBV7-2 and TRBJ2-5; D is ambiguous. Trimming removed 1 base from V and 3 bases from J, with 6 bases in between. Germline CDR1 reads SGHTA; CDR2 reads FQGNSA. The CDR3 covers 13 residues. The CDR3 region is CASSLVPEETQYF. As DNA, the CDR3 is TGTGCCAGCAGCTTAGTACCAGAAGAGACCCAGTACTTC.

Worth noting for this clone: Its ends do not fully match the called genes, so a read error is possible. The chain links TRBV6-5 to TRBJ1-1; 9 nucleotides match TRBD1. Germline CDR1 is MNHEY and CDR2 is SVGAGI. The CDR3 runs 14 residues. CDR3 residues: CASGYGQGTTEAFF. DNA of the CDR3: TGTGCCAGCGGTTACGGACAGGGGACCACTGAAGCTTTCTTT.